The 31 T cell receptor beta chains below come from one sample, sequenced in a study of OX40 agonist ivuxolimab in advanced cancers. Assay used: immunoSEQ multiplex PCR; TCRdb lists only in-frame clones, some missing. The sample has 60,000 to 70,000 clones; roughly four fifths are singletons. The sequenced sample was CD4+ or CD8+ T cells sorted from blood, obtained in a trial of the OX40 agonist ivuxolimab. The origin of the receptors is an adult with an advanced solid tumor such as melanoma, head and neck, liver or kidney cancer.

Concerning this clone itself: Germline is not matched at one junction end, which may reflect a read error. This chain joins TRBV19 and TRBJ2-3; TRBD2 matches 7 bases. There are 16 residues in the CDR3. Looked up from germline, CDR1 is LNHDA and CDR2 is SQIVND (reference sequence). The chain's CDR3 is CASSLGGSRVTNTQYF. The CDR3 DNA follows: TGTGCCAGTAGTCTGGGAGGGTCAAGGGTCACAAATACGCAGTATTTT.

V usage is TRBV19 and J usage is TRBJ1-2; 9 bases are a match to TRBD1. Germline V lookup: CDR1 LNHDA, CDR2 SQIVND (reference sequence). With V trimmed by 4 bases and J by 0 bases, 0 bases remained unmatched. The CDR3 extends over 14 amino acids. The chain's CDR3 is CASSRDRANYGYTF. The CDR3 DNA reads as TGTGCCAGTAGTAGGGACAGGGCTAACTATGGCTACACCTTC.

The CDR3 loop reads CASSLRNEQYF. As DNA, the CDR3 is TGTGCCAGCAGCTTACGGAACGAGCAGTACTTC. The chain uses TRBV7-2 and TRBJ2-7; unclear D gene. From germline, CDR1 is SGHTA and CDR2 FQGNSA. V dropped 2 bases and J dropped 5 bases, with 4 bases sitting between them. The CDR3 has 11 residues.

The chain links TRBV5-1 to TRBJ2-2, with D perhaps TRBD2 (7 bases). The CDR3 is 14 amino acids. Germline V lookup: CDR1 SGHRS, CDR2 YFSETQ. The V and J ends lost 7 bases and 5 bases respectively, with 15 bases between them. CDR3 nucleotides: TGCGCCAGCCAATGGGGGGGCCGGACCGGGGAGCTGTTTTTT. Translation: CASQWGGRTGELFF.

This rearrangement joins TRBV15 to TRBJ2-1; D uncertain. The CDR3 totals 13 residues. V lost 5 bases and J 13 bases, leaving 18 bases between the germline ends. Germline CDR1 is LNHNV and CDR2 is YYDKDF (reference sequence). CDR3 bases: TGTGCCACCAGCCAAGATTTACCGCAGCTTCAGTTCTTC. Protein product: CATSQDLPQLQFF.

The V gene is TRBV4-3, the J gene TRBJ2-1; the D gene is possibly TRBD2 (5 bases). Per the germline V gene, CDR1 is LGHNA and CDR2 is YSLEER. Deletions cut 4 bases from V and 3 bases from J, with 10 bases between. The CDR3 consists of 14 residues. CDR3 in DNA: TGCGCCAGCAGCCCACAGACTAACTACAATGAGCAGTTCTTC. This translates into CASSPQTNYNEQFF.

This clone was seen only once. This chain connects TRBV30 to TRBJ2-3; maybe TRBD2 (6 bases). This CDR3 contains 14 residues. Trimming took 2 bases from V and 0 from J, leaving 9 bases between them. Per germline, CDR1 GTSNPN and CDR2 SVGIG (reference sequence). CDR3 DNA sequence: TGTGCCTGGAGTAGACGGGGGAGCACAGATACGCAGTATTTT. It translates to CAWSRRGSTDTQYF.

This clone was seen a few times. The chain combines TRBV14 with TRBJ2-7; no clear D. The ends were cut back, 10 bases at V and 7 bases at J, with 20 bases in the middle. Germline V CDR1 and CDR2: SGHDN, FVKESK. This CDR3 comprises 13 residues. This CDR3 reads CATSPSRVSEQYF. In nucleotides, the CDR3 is TGTGCCACCAGTCCGTCGCGTGTGTCAGAGCAGTACTTC.

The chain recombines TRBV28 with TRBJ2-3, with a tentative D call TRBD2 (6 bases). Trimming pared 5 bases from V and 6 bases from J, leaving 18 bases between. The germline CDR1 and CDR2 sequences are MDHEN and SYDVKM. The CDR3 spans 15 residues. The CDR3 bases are TGTGCCAGCAGTCCAGTGGTATCCGGGAGTGATACGCAGTATTTT. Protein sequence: CASSPVVSGSDTQYF.

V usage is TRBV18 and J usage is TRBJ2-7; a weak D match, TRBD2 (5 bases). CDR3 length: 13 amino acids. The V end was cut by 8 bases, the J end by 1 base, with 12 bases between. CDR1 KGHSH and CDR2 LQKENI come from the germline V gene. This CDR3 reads CASGEGQSYEQYF. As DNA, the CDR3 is TGTGCCAGCGGAGAGGGCCAGTCCTACGAGCAGTACTTC. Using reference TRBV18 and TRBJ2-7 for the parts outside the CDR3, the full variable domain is NAGVMQNPRHLVRRRGQEARLRCSPMKGHSHVYWYRQLPEEGLKFMVYLQKENIIDESGMPKERFSAEFPKEGPSILRIQQVVRGDSAAYFCASGEGQSYEQYFGPGTRLTVT.

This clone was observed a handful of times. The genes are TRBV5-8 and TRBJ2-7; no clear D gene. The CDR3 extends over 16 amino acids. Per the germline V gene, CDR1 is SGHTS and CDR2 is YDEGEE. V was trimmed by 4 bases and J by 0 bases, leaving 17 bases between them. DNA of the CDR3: TGTGCCAGCAGCCATTTCAACGGTGAGCCCTCCTACGAGCAGTACTTC. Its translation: CASSHFNGEPSYEQYF.

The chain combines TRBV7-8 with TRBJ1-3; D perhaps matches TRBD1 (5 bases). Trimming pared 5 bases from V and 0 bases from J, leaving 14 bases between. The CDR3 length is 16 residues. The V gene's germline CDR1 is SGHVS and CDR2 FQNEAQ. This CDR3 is CASSDRQRDSGNTIYF. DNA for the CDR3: TGTGCCAGCAGCGACCGACAGAGAGACTCTGGAAACACCATATATTTT.

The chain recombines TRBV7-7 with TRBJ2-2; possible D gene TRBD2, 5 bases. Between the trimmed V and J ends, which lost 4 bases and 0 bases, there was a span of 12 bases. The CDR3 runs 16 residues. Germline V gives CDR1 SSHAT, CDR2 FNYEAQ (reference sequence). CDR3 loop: CASSSRRGANTGELFF. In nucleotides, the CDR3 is TGTGCCAGCAGCTCCAGACGGGGAGCGAACACCGGGGAGCTGTTTTTT.

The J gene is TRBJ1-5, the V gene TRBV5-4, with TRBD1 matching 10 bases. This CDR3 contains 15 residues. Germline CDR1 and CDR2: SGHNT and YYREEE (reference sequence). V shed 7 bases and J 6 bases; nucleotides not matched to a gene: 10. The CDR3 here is CASSTGTGVGQPQHF. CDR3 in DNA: TGTGCCAGCTCGACCGGGACAGGGGTGGGTCAGCCCCAGCATTTT.

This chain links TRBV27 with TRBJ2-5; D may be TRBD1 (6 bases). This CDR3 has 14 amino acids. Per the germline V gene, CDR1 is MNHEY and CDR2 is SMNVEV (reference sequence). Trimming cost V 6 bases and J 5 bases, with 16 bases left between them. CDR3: CASRIPQGEETQYF. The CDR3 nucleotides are TGTGCCAGCAGGATTCCACAGGGCGAGGAGACCCAGTACTTC.

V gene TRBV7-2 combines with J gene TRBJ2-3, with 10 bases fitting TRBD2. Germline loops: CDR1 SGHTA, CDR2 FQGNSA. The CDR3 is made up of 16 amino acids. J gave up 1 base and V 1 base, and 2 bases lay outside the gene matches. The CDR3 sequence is CASSLGLAGGTDTQYF. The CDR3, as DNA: TGTGCCAGCAGCTTAGGGCTAGCGGGGGGCACAGATACGCAGTATTTT.

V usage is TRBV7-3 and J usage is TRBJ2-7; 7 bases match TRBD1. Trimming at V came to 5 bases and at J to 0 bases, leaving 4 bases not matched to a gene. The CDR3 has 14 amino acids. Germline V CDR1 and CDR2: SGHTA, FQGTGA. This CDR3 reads CASSQGGPSYEQYF. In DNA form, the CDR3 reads TGTGCCAGCAGCCAAGGGGGCCCCTCCTACGAGCAGTACTTC.

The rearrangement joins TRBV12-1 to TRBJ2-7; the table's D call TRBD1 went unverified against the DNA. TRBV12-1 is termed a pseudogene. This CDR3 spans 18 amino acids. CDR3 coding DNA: TGTGCCAGCAGCTTTGTGTCTGTGGGTTGCAGGGGGAACTACGAGCAGTACTTC. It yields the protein CASSFVSVGCRGNYEQYF.

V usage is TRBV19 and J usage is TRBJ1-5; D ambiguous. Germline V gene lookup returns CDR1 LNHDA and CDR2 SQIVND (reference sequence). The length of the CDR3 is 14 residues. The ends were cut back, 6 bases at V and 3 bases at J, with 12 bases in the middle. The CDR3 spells CASRVDGNNQPQHF. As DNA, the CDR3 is TGTGCCAGTAGGGTCGACGGGAACAATCAGCCCCAGCATTTT. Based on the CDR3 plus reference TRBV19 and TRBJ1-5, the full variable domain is DGGITQSPKYLFRKEGQNVTLSCEQNLNHDAMYWYRQDPGQGLRLIYYSQIVNDFQKGDIAEGYSVSREKKESFPLTVTSAQKNPTAFYLCASRVDGNNQPQHFGDGTRLSIL.

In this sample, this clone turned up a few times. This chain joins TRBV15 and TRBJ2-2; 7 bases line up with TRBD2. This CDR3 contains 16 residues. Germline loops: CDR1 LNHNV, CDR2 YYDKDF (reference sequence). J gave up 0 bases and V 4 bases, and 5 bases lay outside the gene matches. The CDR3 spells CATSNPAGPNTGELFF. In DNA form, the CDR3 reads TGTGCCACCAGCAATCCAGCGGGACCGAACACCGGGGAGCTGTTTTTT.

The CDR3 sequence: CASSPPPDRVDRETQYF. In DNA form, the CDR3 reads TGTGCCAGCTCACCACCCCCGGACAGGGTCGACCGAGAGACCCAGTACTTC. V is TRBV18 and J is TRBJ2-5, with 8 bases identical to TRBD1. The V gene end was trimmed by 0 bases and the J gene end by 4 bases; junction bases not matched to a gene: 10. In germline, CDR1 is KGHSH, CDR2 LQKENI. The CDR3 runs to 17 residues.

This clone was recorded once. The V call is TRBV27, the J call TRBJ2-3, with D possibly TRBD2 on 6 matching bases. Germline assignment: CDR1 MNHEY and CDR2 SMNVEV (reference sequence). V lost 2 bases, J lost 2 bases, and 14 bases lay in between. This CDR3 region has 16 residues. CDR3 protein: CASSLVGGRVTDTQYF. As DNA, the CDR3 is TGTGCCAGCAGTTTAGTCGGGGGACGAGTCACAGATACGCAGTATTTT.

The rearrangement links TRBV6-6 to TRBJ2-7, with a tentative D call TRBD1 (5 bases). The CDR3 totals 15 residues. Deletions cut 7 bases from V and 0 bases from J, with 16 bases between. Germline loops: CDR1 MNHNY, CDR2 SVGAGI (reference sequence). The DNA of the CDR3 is TGTGCCAGCACCTTGACAGAATCGAGCTCCTACGAGCAGTACTTC. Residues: CASTLTESSSYEQYF.

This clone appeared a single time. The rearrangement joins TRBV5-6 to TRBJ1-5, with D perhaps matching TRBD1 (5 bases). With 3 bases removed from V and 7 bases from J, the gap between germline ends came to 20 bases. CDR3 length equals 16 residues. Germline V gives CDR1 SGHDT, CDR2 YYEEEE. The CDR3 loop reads CASSSSRDPGVQPQHF. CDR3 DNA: TGTGCCAGCAGCTCCTCTAGGGATCCGGGGGTGCAGCCCCAGCATTTT.

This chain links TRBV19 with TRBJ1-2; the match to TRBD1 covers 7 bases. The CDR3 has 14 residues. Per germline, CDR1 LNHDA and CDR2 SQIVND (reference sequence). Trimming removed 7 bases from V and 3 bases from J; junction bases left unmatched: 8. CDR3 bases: TGTGCCAGTACCCCGTCAGGGGGTTACTATGGCTACACCTTC. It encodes CASTPSGGYYGYTF. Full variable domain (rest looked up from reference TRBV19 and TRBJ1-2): DGGITQSPKYLFRKEGQNVTLSCEQNLNHDAMYWYRQDPGQGLRLIYYSQIVNDFQKGDIAEGYSVSREKKESFPLTVTSAQKNPTAFYLCASTPSGGYYGYTFGSGTRLTVV.

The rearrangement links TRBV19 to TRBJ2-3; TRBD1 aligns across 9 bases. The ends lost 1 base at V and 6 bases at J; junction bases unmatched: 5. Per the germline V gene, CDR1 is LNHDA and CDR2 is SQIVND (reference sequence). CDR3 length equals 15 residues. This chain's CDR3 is CASSIARDRVDTQYF. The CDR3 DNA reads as TGTGCCAGTAGTATAGCCCGGGACAGGGTGGATACGCAGTATTTT.

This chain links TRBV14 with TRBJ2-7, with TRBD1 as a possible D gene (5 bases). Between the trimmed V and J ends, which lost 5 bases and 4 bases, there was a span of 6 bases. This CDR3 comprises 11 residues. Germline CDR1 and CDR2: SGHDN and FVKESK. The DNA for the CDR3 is TGTGCCAGCAGCAGGGGTTACGAGCAGTACTTC. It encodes CASSRGYEQYF.

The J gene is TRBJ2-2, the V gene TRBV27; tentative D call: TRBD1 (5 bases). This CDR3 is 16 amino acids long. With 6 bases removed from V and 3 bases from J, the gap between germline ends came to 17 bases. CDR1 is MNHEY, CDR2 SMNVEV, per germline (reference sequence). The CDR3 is CASRLAGRIDTGELFF. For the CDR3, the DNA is TGTGCCAGCAGATTGGCAGGGCGGATAGACACCGGGGAGCTGTTTTTT.

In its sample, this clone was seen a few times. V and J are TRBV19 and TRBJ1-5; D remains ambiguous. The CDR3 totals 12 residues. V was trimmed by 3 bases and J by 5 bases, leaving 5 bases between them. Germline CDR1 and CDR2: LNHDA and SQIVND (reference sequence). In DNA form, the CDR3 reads TGTGCCAGTAGTATGTGGGATCAGCCCCAGCATTTT. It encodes CASSMWDQPQHF.

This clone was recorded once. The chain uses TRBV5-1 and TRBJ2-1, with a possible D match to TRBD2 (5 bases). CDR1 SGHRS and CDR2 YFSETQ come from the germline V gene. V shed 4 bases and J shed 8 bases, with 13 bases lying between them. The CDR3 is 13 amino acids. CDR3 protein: CASSQPTTDEQFF. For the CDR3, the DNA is TGCGCCAGCAGCCAACCGACTACGGATGAGCAGTTCTTC.

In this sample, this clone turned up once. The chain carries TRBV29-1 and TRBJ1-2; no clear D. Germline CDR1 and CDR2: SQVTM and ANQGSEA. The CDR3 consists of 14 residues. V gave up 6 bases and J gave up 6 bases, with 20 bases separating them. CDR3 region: CSVAVLGKHHGYTF. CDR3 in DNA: TGCAGCGTCGCGGTCCTCGGAAAGCATCATGGCTACACCTTC.